This entry lists 29 T cell receptor beta chains sequenced from one sample in a study of blood T cell repertoires in COVID-19. TCRdb's copy holds only in-frame clones and misses some; the assay was immunoSEQ multiplex PCR. The top ten clones hold 2.5% to 3% of a sample with about 300,000 clones, approximately 81% of them seen once. Sequencing used PBMCs or T cells enriched from blood (not recorded which). The receptors shown here come from a woman in her 50s who had recovered from COVID-19.

The genes are TRBV5-1 and TRBJ2-2, with 9 bases that match TRBD1. The V gene end was trimmed by 3 bases and the J gene end by 5 bases; junction bases not matched to a gene: 5. The CDR3 totals 15 residues. Germline CDR1 is SGHRS and CDR2 is YFSETQ. CDR3 sequence reads: CASSSLTGGTGELFF. The CDR3 nucleotides read TGCGCCAGCAGCTCACTGACAGGGGGGACCGGGGAGCTGTTTTTT.

The chain joins TRBV10-3 to TRBJ2-1; D may be TRBD2 (6 bases). The CDR3 extends over 14 amino acids. Germline assignment: CDR1 ENHRY and CDR2 SYGVKD. V was pared by 10 bases and J by 7 bases, with 20 bases between. CDR3 DNA sequence: TGTGCCACCGGGGAGGCGTCCTGGGGGAATGAGCAGTTCTTC. Protein sequence: CATGEASWGNEQFF.

The V gene is TRBV27, the J gene TRBJ1-2; TRBD1 agrees at 7 bases. The CDR3 runs 15 residues. The trim removed 5 bases at V and 3 bases at J, leaving 9 bases unmatched. From germline, CDR1 is MNHEY and CDR2 SMNVEV (reference sequence). Here the CDR3 reads CASSLTGATYYGYTF. CDR3 bases: TGTGCCAGCAGTCTCACAGGGGCCACTTACTATGGCTACACCTTC.

This clone has just one count. The chain recombines TRBV6-5 with TRBJ2-1, with 9 bases identical to TRBD1. CDR1 is MNHEY and CDR2 is SVGAGI in the germline V gene. The CDR3 contains 12 residues. Unmatched junction bases numbered 7, after V lost 4 bases and J lost 15 bases. CDR3 loop: CASSSSGTGTFF. CDR3 bases: TGTGCCAGCAGTTCATCCGGGACAGGGACGTTCTTC.

V usage is TRBV30 and J usage is TRBJ1-1; D not certain. CDR1 and CDR2 (germline): GTSNPN, SVGIG (reference sequence). Trimming left V 1 base short and J 1 base short, with 16 bases between. The CDR3 has 16 amino acids. CDR3 nucleotide sequence: TGTGCCTGGAGTGGCCCCCCAGGATCCCAGAACACTGAAGCTTTCTTT. Translating gives CAWSGPPGSQNTEAFF.

A few counts support this clone. The chain uses TRBV11-2 and TRBJ1-2; tentative D call: TRBD1 (5 bases). CDR1 SGHAT and CDR2 FQNNGV come from the germline V gene. Trimming stripped 3 bases from V and 2 bases from J, with 13 bases between. The CDR3 extends over 15 amino acids. CDR3 in DNA: TGTGCCAGCAGCTTTATCAGGGATTGGAACTATGGCTACACCTTC. Encoded protein: CASSFIRDWNYGYTF.

In its sample, this clone was seen a few times. The chain links TRBV7-2 to TRBJ2-7; tentatively, D is TRBD1 (6 bases). Germline-derived CDR1 and CDR2 are SGHTA and FQGNSA. Trimming left V 4 bases short and J 2 bases short, with 15 bases between. The CDR3 runs 15 residues. CDR3 in amino acids: CASSSWTDLPYEQYF. The CDR3 DNA reads TGTGCCAGCAGCTCCTGGACAGATTTACCCTACGAGCAGTACTTC.

This rearrangement joins TRBV19 to TRBJ2-2, with a weak D call TRBD2 (6 bases). This CDR3 is built from 14 residues. Germline loops: CDR1 LNHDA, CDR2 SQIVND (reference sequence). Trimming pared 3 bases from V and 4 bases from J, leaving 9 bases between. The CDR3 DNA sequence: TGTGCCAGTAGTATCCCCGGGGGCACCGGGGAGCTGTTTTTT. Residues: CASSIPGGTGELFF.

J is TRBJ2-7 and V is TRBV6-5; D ambiguous. V was trimmed by 2 bases and J by 2 bases, leaving 13 bases between them. The CDR3 is 15 amino acids. Germline V gene lookup returns CDR1 MNHEY and CDR2 SVGAGI. CDR3 nucleotide sequence: TGTGCCAGCAGTTACGAGCCCAGGCACACCTACGAGCAGTACTTC. Protein sequence: CASSYEPRHTYEQYF.

The chain links TRBV4-1 to TRBJ1-1, with D perhaps matching TRBD1 (6 bases). CDR1 is MGHRA, CDR2 YSYEKL, per germline. This CDR3 contains 14 residues. V was trimmed by 0 bases and J by 7 bases, leaving 12 bases between them. The CDR3 spells CASSQERTALEAFF. The CDR3, as DNA: TGCGCCAGCAGCCAAGAAAGGACAGCGCTTGAAGCTTTCTTT.

This clone was recorded once. V and J are TRBV18 and TRBJ1-5, with D possibly being TRBD1 (6 bases). V dropped 4 bases and J dropped 5 bases, with 15 bases sitting between them. This CDR3 has 15 amino acids. Germline CDR1 KGHSH, CDR2 LQKENI. Here the CDR3 DNA reads TGTGCCAGCTCACAAGGACAGAGGGTGTATCAGCCCCAGCATTTT. This gives the protein CASSQGQRVYQPQHF.

The genes are TRBV18 and TRBJ1-2, with 7 bases that match TRBD1. Germline lookup yields CDR1 KGHSH and CDR2 LQKENI. With V trimmed by 3 bases and J by 1 base, 5 bases remained unmatched. The length of the CDR3 is 15 residues. CDR3 protein: CASSPTGTDNYGYTF. CDR3 bases: TGTGCCAGCTCACCCACCGGGACAGATAACTATGGCTACACCTTC.

This clone was seen only a few times. The CDR3 reads CAWSQGTNSPLHF. DNA for the CDR3: TGTGCCTGGAGTCAGGGGACTAATTCACCCCTCCACTTT. The chain carries TRBV30 and TRBJ1-6; D is possibly TRBD1 (6 bases). The length of the CDR3 is 13 residues. The V end lost 2 bases, the J end lost 6 bases, and 8 bases lay between the germline ends. Germline CDR1 and CDR2: GTSNPN and SVGIG (reference sequence). Together with reference TRBV30 and TRBJ1-6, the CDR3 gives the full variable domain: SQTIHQWPATLVQPVGSPLSLECTVEGTSNPNLYWYRQAAGRGLQLLFYSVGIGQISSEVPQNLSASRPQDRQFILSSKKLLLSDSGFYLCAWSQGTNSPLHFGNGTRLTVT.

The V and J genes are TRBV7-9 and TRBJ2-2; weak D call: TRBD2 (5 bases). V was cut by 10 bases and J by 2 bases, with 14 bases left in between. This CDR3 is built from 14 residues. Looked up from germline, CDR1 is SEHNR and CDR2 is FQNEAQ (reference sequence). The CDR3 loop reads CATAREENTGELFF. The CDR3 DNA sequence: TGTGCCACCGCCCGGGAAGAAAACACCGGGGAGCTGTTTTTT.

V and J are TRBV18 and TRBJ2-7, with TRBD1 as a possible D gene (6 bases). Germline V gene sequence: CDR1 KGHSH, CDR2 LQKENI. The CDR3 is 14 residues long. V was pared by 4 bases and J by 2 bases, with 12 bases between. The CDR3 DNA follows: TGTGCCAGCTCACGACAGGACTTACCCTACGAGCAGTACTTC. Encoded protein: CASSRQDLPYEQYF. The complete variable domain, with remaining parts taken from reference TRBV18 and TRBJ2-7, reads NAGVMQNPRHLVRRRGQEARLRCSPMKGHSHVYWYRQLPEEGLKFMVYLQKENIIDESGMPKERFSAEFPKEGPSILRIQQVVRGDSAAYFCASSRQDLPYEQYFGPGTRLTVT.

The chain carries TRBV4-2 and TRBJ1-1; possible D gene TRBD1, 5 bases. V was clipped by 7 bases and J by 1 base, with 13 bases between them. The CDR3 spans 14 residues. Germline-derived CDR1 and CDR2 are LGHNA and YNFKEQ. DNA of the CDR3: TGTGCCAGCACCTATGGGGGGGGGAACACTGAAGCTTTCTTT. Amino acids: CASTYGGGNTEAFF.

Notes on this clone: Distinct nucleotide sequences in the sample also encode this CDR3. This chain joins TRBV18 and TRBJ1-5; a possible D gene is TRBD1 (6 bases). The CDR3 is 14 amino acids. V was cut by 3 bases and J by 5 bases, with 11 bases left in between. Per germline, CDR1 KGHSH and CDR2 LQKENI. The CDR3 sequence is CASSPLGGDQPQHF. The CDR3 DNA sequence: TGTGCCAGCTCACCGTTAGGGGGGGATCAGCCCCAGCATTTT.

This chain uses TRBV18 with TRBJ1-2; 7 nucleotides align to TRBD1. J lost 4 bases, V lost 3 bases, and 8 bases had no gene match. Germline CDR1 reads KGHSH; CDR2 reads LQKENI. The CDR3 runs 15 residues. The CDR3 sequence: CASSPSRDSFYGYTF. The CDR3, as DNA: TGTGCCAGCTCACCTTCCCGGGACAGTTTCTATGGCTACACCTTC.

This clone was observed a single time. The chain carries TRBV2 and TRBJ2-7, with D tentatively TRBD1 (5 bases). Germline CDR1 is SNHLY and CDR2 is FYNNEI. The CDR3 has 12 amino acids. V was trimmed by 5 bases and J by 4 bases, leaving 9 bases between them. The chain's CDR3 is CASSFQGYEQYF. CDR3 DNA: TGTGCCAGCAGTTTCCAGGGTTACGAGCAGTACTTC. The full variable domain, in which reference TRBV2 and TRBJ2-7 provide the parts outside the CDR3, is EPEVTQTPSHQVTQMGQEVILRCVPISNHLYFYWYRQILGQKVEFLVSFYNNEISEKSEIFDDQFSVERPDGSNFTLKIRSTKLEDSAMYFCASSFQGYEQYFGPGTRLTVT.

The chain is built from TRBV21-1 and TRBJ1-5; the table assigns TRBD1, which was not confirmed against the DNA. TRBV21-1 represents a pseudogene. The CDR3 loop spans 17 amino acids. DNA of the CDR3: TGTGCCAGCAGCAAATTCTGCAGGGAAGAAAGCAATCAGCCCCAGCATTTT. Translation: CASSKFCREESNQPQHF.

On this clone itself: Other DNA sequences of this sample code for an identical CDR3. This chain joins TRBV3-1 (or the pseudogene TRBV3-2) and TRBJ1-3; D is unresolved. The CDR3 consists of 14 residues. With 0 bases removed from V and 1 base from J, the gap between germline ends came to 4 bases. Germline loops: CDR1 LGHDT, CDR2 YNNKEL (reference sequence). The CDR3 bases are TGTGCCAGCAGCCAAGACAGGTCTGGAAACACCATATATTTT. Translation gives CASSQDRSGNTIYF.

Remarks on this clone: The same CDR3 is also encoded by other DNA sequences in this sample. The chain carries TRBV28 and TRBJ1-3; 8 bases agree with TRBD1. Trimming cost V 2 bases and J 4 bases; bases outside gene matches: 4. The CDR3 runs 15 residues. The germline gives CDR1 MDHEN, CDR2 SYDVKM. DNA for the CDR3: TGTGCCAGCAGTTTACAGGGGGCTGGAGGAAACACCATATATTTT. This encodes CASSLQGAGGNTIYF.

The CDR3 reads CASSRASTGTIYGYTF. CDR3 in DNA: TGCGCCAGCAGCCGGGCTAGTACAGGGACCATTTATGGCTACACCTTC. The J gene is TRBJ1-2, the V gene TRBV5-1; a possible D gene is TRBD1 (6 bases). This CDR3 has 16 amino acids. CDR1 and CDR2 (germline): SGHRS, YFSETQ. V lost 4 bases to trimming and J lost 5 bases, with 21 bases between them.

V and J are TRBV27 and TRBJ1-6; D is ambiguous. This CDR3 has 12 amino acids. Germline lookup yields CDR1 MNHEY and CDR2 SMNVEV (reference sequence). V shed 3 bases and J shed 11 bases, with 8 bases lying between them. The CDR3 DNA reads as TGTGCCAGCAGTTTTGGTAGAACACCCCTCCACTTT. Its translation: CASSFGRTPLHF.

This clone turned up a few times. The chain has TRBV29-1 and TRBJ1-1; D uncertain. The germline V gene has CDR1 SQVTM and CDR2 ANQGSEA. The CDR3 totals 10 residues. With 0 bases removed from V and 7 bases from J, the gap between germline ends came to 3 bases. The CDR3 sequence: CSVEESEAFF. The CDR3 region has the DNA TGCAGCGTTGAAGAGAGTGAAGCTTTCTTT.

The rearrangement uses TRBV29-1 and TRBJ2-7; D is unclear. Looked up from germline, CDR1 is SQVTM and CDR2 is ANQGSEA. V lost 1 base, J lost 4 bases, and 8 bases lay in between. There are 12 residues in the CDR3. CDR3 protein: CSVEVAQYEQYF. The CDR3 DNA reads as TGCAGCGTTGAAGTCGCACAGTACGAGCAGTACTTC.

The chain carries TRBV5-1 and TRBJ1-1; 9 bases match TRBD1. The CDR3 runs 15 residues. V was clipped by 4 bases and J by 3 bases; unmatched bases: 7. CDR1 and CDR2 (germline): SGHRS, YFSETQ. The CDR3 region is CASSPRTGVDTEAFF. CDR3 nucleotide sequence: TGCGCCAGCAGCCCGCGGACAGGGGTAGACACTGAAGCTTTCTTT.

This rearrangement joins TRBV9 to TRBJ2-3; D remains unclear. V dropped 0 bases and J dropped 3 bases, with 8 bases sitting between them. Germline assignment: CDR1 SGDLS and CDR2 YYNGEE. The CDR3 has 14 residues. CDR3 nucleotides: TGTGCCAGCAGCGTAGAATCTAGAACAGATACGCAGTATTTT. Amino acids: CASSVESRTDTQYF.

V and J are TRBV6-6 and TRBJ2-3, with a tentative D call TRBD2 (5 bases). The V gene's germline CDR1 is MNHNY and CDR2 SVGAGI (reference sequence). Between the trimmed V and J ends, which lost 0 bases and 4 bases, there was a span of 8 bases. This CDR3 has 14 amino acids. In DNA form, the CDR3 reads TGTGCCAGCAGTTACTCTTCCGGGGCAGATACGCAGTATTTT. Amino acid sequence: CASSYSSGADTQYF.